These 11 T cell receptor beta chains were all obtained from the same sample, sequenced in a study of CD8+CD57+ T cells in acquired aplastic anemia. Patients chosen for sequencing had shown CD8+CD57+ cell expansion by flow cytometry. The study profiled TCR beta VDJ and CDR3 using genomic DNA as template. TCRdb re-derived calls from the reads in MiXCR, one entry per CDR3 protein. The repertoire has more than 150,000 distinct CDR3 sequences, roughly half of them found once; the top ten carry 1.8%. Specimen: sorted CD4+, CD8+, or CD8+CD57+ T cells (not recorded which) from PBMCs. The receptors here all came from a human donor with aplastic anemia.

The sample holds one count of this clonotype. The J gene is TRBJ2-3, the V gene TRBV7-8; D may be TRBD1 (5 bases). The CDR3 spans 14 residues. Germline V lookup: CDR1 SGHVS, CDR2 FQNEAQ. V lost 5 bases, J lost 2 bases, and 11 bases lay in between. DNA for the CDR3: TGTGCCAGCAGCCCAAGACAGCACACAGATACGCAGTATTTT. Translated: CASSPRQHTDTQYF.

This chain links TRBV2 with TRBJ2-7; tentatively, D is TRBD1 (5 bases). Trimming took 4 bases from V and 5 from J, leaving 6 bases between them. CDR1 and CDR2 from the germline V gene are SNHLY and FYNNEI. CDR3 length: 11 amino acids. CDR3 protein: CASSARDEQYF. Written as DNA, the CDR3 is TGTGCCAGCAGTGCCAGGGACGAGCAGTACTTC.

Remarks on this clonotype: One base away lies a much larger clone, so this may be a sequencing read error. The chain employs TRBV27 and TRBJ1-2; D unresolved. Germline V gene data show CDR1 as MNHEY and CDR2 as SMNVEV (reference sequence). The CDR3 spans 14 residues. CDR3 in amino acids: CASSSDGTLYGYAF. DNA for the CDR3: TGTGCCAGCAGTTCGGATGGAACCCTCTATGGCTACGCCTTC.

This clonotype was detected a few times. The V gene is TRBV19, the J gene TRBJ1-5; 8 positions agree with TRBD1. This CDR3 spans 13 amino acids. J was trimmed by 7 bases and V by 6 bases; bases with no gene match: 5. The germline CDR1 and CDR2 sequences are LNHDA and SQIVND (reference sequence). The CDR3 coding sequence is TGTGCCAGTAGGACAGGGGCGAGACAGCCCCAGCATTTT. The encoded protein is CASRTGARQPQHF.

Regarding this clonotype: With a much larger clone just one base away, this may be a read error. V gene TRBV7-4 combines with J gene TRBJ2-1; D is unclear. The CDR3 totals 11 residues. Germline V lookup: CDR1 SGHVT, CDR2 SQSDAQ. The CDR3 loop reads CAISLDTEQFF. For the CDR3, the DNA is TGTGCCATCAGCTTAGATACTGAGCAGTTCTTC.

The chain has TRBV20-1 and TRBJ1-6; D ambiguous. The CDR3 loop spans 16 amino acids. In germline, CDR1 is DFQATT, CDR2 SNEGSKA (reference sequence). Trimming removed 0 bases from V and 1 base from J, with 10 bases in between. CDR3 region: CSARDRRGSYNSPLHF. CDR3 DNA: TGCAGTGCTAGAGATCGTAGAGGTTCCTATAATTCACCCCTCCACTTT.

This clonotype appeared many times. The genes are TRBV2 and TRBJ1-2; possibly TRBD1 for D (6 bases). Trimming took off 4 bases at V and 4 bases at J, with 13 bases between the two ends. Per the germline V gene, CDR1 is SNHLY and CDR2 is FYNNEI. The CDR3 is made up of 14 amino acids. The CDR3 reads CASSGLGQVYGYTF. CDR3 coding DNA: TGTGCCAGCAGTGGGTTGGGACAAGTCTATGGCTACACCTTC.

The genes are TRBV20-1 and TRBJ2-1; 10 bases match TRBD2. The CDR3 sequence is 15 residues long. In germline, CDR1 is DFQATT, CDR2 SNEGSKA (reference sequence). With V trimmed by 4 bases and J by 12 bases, 15 bases remained unmatched. The CDR3 sequence is CSAIERGGRREGQFF. CDR3 nucleotide sequence: TGCAGTGCTATCGAGCGGGGGGGCCGCCGGGAGGGGCAGTTCTTC.

This clonotype was seen repeatedly, ten times or more. The gene calls are TRBV2 and TRBJ2-6; D remains unclear. The CDR3 is 13 residues long. Germline CDR1 is SNHLY and CDR2 is FYNNEI. Trimming removed 7 bases at V and 0 bases at J, with 4 bases between. The CDR3 DNA follows: TGTGCCAGCAAGAGCTCTGGGGCCAACGTCCTGACTTTC. Protein product: CASKSSGANVLTF. The variable domain in full, with the rest retrieved from reference TRBV2 and TRBJ2-6, is EPEVTQTPSHQVTQMGQEVILRCVPISNHLYFYWYRQILGQKVEFLVSFYNNEISEKSEIFDDQFSVERPDGSNFTLKIRSTKLEDSAMYFCASKSSGANVLTFGAGSRLTVL.

This clonotype has just a few counts. This chain uses TRBV2 with TRBJ2-7; no firm D call. Germline V CDR1 and CDR2: SNHLY, FYNNEI. The V and J ends lost 2 bases and 12 bases respectively, with 23 bases between them. This CDR3 contains 15 residues. CDR3 amino acids: CASSERVENFEPLYV. The CDR3 DNA reads TGTGCCAGCAGTGAAAGGGTCGAGAATTTCGAACCCCTGTACGTC.

This clonotype was picked up many times. The genes are TRBV20-1 and TRBJ2-3, with 10 bases that match TRBD1. Germline V lookup: CDR1 DFQATT, CDR2 SNEGSKA (reference sequence). Losses at the gene ends were 6 bases for V and 2 bases for J; bases not matched to a gene: 5. This CDR3 is built from 14 residues. CDR3 residues: CSALDRGYTDTQYF. The CDR3 nucleotides are TGCAGTGCCCTGGACAGGGGGTACACAGATACGCAGTATTTT.